The 19 T cell receptor beta chains below all came from one sample that was sequenced in a study of T cells expressing NK-cell markers. TCRdb processed the 5' RACE reads again and assigns one entry to each CDR3 protein, with no DNA. In all, the sample yields about 260,000 distinct CDR3 sequences. The source material was blood T cells: a sorted CD56 or NKG2C T cell subset, CD4+ or CD8+ T cells, or bulk PBMC T cells (not recorded which). These receptors all stem from a man aged 18 to 35 in good health.

The genes are TRBV25-1 and TRBJ1-4; TCRdb selects TRBD1, and the lack of DNA leaves this call unchecked. The CDR3 is made up of 15 amino acids. Germline V gene data show CDR1 as MGHDK and CDR2 as SYGVNS. The CDR3 sequence is CASSESRTAGEKLFF.

The V and J genes are TRBV10-2 and TRBJ2-5; TCRdb's D gene call, TRBD1, goes unchecked for lack of DNA. CDR1 is WSHSY and CDR2 is SAAADI in the germline V gene. This CDR3 has 14 residues. The chain's CDR3 is CASSEGWGVETQYF.

The J gene is TRBJ2-1, the V gene TRBV6-2 or TRBV6-3; TCRdb reports TRBD2, a call that lacks DNA to check it against. This CDR3 has 14 residues. Germline V lookup: CDR1 MNHEY, CDR2 SVGEGT. This chain's CDR3 is CASSYSGTSGEQFF.

This chain links TRBV6-5 with TRBJ2-5. This CDR3 region has 15 residues. In germline, CDR1 is MNHEY, CDR2 SVGAGI. CDR3 sequence: CASSYTTGGSETQYF.

CDR3 sequence: CAWTPRQGGTEAFF. The chain is built from TRBV30 and TRBJ1-1. Germline lookup yields CDR1 GTSNPN and CDR2 SVGIG (reference sequence). This CDR3 contains 14 residues.

The chain joins TRBV12-3 or TRBV12-4 to TRBJ2-7; the TCRdb D gene call, TRBD1, has no DNA to confirm it. The CDR3 contains 15 residues. CDR3 sequence: CASSLTGQGVHEQYF.

This chain joins TRBV6-5 and TRBJ1-6. Germline lookup yields CDR1 MNHEY and CDR2 SVGAGI. CDR3 length: 14 residues. The chain's CDR3 is CASSYSQPNSPLHF.

The chain joins TRBV6-5 to TRBJ1-3. From germline, CDR1 is MNHEY and CDR2 SVGAGI. The CDR3 runs to 12 residues. This chain's CDR3 is CATSSVGNTIYF.

The V gene is TRBV15, the J gene TRBJ2-1; the D gene TCRdb calls, TRBD1, cannot be checked with no DNA. CDR1 is LNHNV and CDR2 is YYDKDF in the germline V gene (reference sequence). The CDR3 is 18 residues long. CDR3: CATSRDLGRPSSYNEQFF.

The chain couples TRBV20-1 to TRBJ2-1; TCRdb designates TRBD2, a call that cannot be tested without DNA. The CDR3 totals 17 residues. Germline CDR1 and CDR2: DFQATT and SNEGSKA (reference sequence). The CDR3 here is CSATRRLAGGRANEQFF.

The chain combines TRBV20-1 with TRBJ1-5; the D gene TCRdb calls, TRBD1, cannot be checked with no DNA. CDR1 DFQATT and CDR2 SNEGSKA come from the germline V gene (reference sequence). The CDR3 contains 15 residues. The CDR3 sequence is CSASPGAGPVQPQHF.

The chain combines TRBV10-3 with TRBJ2-5. This CDR3 spans 14 amino acids. Germline CDR1 and CDR2: ENHRY and SYGVKD. CDR3 amino acids: CAISESIQQETQYF.

The CDR3: CASSPKAGLTEAFF. This chain uses TRBV18 with TRBJ1-1. The germline V gene encodes CDR1 KGHSH and CDR2 LQKENI. This CDR3 has 14 residues.

V gene TRBV4-1 combines with J gene TRBJ2-1; TCRdb's D call of TRBD2 is untestable without DNA. Germline V CDR1 and CDR2: MGHRA, YSYEKL. The CDR3 is made up of 16 amino acids. CDR3 residues: CASSQVVSSGRGPQFF.

This chain connects TRBV12-3 or TRBV12-4 to TRBJ2-7; the D call from TCRdb, TRBD1, cannot be confirmed without DNA. The CDR3 is 14 residues long. This CDR3 is CASSFGTGDYEQYF.

The chain links TRBV18 to TRBJ2-7; checking the TCRdb D call of TRBD2 is not possible without DNA. The germline gives CDR1 KGHSH, CDR2 LQKENI. This CDR3 has 14 amino acids. The CDR3 protein is CASSPRSGSYEQYF.

This chain links TRBV20-1 with TRBJ1-1; TCRdb names TRBD1, which stays unverified in the absence of DNA. Germline CDR1 is DFQATT and CDR2 is SNEGSKA (reference sequence). This CDR3 spans 15 amino acids. The CDR3 loop is CSAAGTGGWNTEAFF.

The chain couples TRBV11-2 to TRBJ2-6; the D call of TRBD1 rests on TCRdb alone, since no DNA is present to check it. Germline V CDR1 and CDR2: SGHAT, FQNNGV. This CDR3 region has 16 residues. The CDR3 here is CASKQAGGGGANVLTF.

This chain connects TRBV19 to TRBJ1-6. CDR1 and CDR2 from the germline V gene are LNHDA and SQIVND (reference sequence). The CDR3 spans 15 residues. This CDR3 is CASSIEDGLTSPLHF.